The entry below gives a single TCR beta chain sequence along with its context. This clonotype was picked up many times. The antigen this receptor binds is unknown. No base quality information exists; no much larger clone differs at one position. Per the publication, the time point label means: sample taken at primary tumor resection. The donors were around 69 patients from the lung TRACERx cohort who had early-stage, untreated non-small cell lung cancer. Whole RNA extracted from tumor and nontumor lung tissue, or from cryopreserved PBMC samples, was used for TCR sequencing without cell sorting. A patient was chosen for TCR sequencing only when enough RNA was available from at least two tumor regions. Before selection, tumor and adjacent nontumor lung specimens were reviewed by a lung pathologist. This specimen belongs to a study of spatial heterogeneity in lung cancer (dated by TCRdb to the late 2010s). A note on the overall study: More beta-chain than alpha-chain transcripts were consistently detected, likely reflecting higher beta-chain transcript abundance. In the raw uncorrected reads, each unique combination of TCR and UMI appeared more than ten times on average. Nonsynonymous mutation counts, determined by whole-exome sequencing of tumor tissue, were related to TCR repertoire features. Both alpha and beta chains were TCR-sequenced in 210 or so tumor regions, some 64 matched nontumor lung samples and more than 50 PBMC samples obtained at surgery. In non-small cell lung cancer, the study quantitatively compared TCR alpha and beta repertoires across several tumor regions, matched nontumor lung, and blood.

There are 16 amino acids in the CDR3, from cysteine to phenylalanine inclusive. Only the CDR3 DNA stays, 48 bases, in frame from base 1. The germline V gene encodes CDR1 SGHVS and CDR2 FNYEAQ. Between the V and J ends, shortened by 2 bases and 3 bases respectively, the junction contains 14 bases. The library came from 5' RACE. The sample was run on a NextSeq 500. The TCR library protocol attached a unique molecular identifier to each TCR cDNA molecule to allow correction of PCR and sequencing errors. As for how the authors treated the data: Decombinator tools were used for TCR identification, UMI-based error correction and CDR3 extraction. Expanded TCRs were defined as those above a frequency of 2 per 1,000, corresponding to the top 1% of the tumor frequency distribution. Rényi diversity was computed with the R vegan package after subsampling each repertoire 100 times to 5,000 TCRs. CDR3 similarity networks were built from amino acid triplet string-kernel similarity, connecting CDR3s with pairwise similarity above 0.82. TCRdb trimmed the raw reads at Q25, called clones with MiXCR and kept productive beta chains. Every distinct CDR3 protein forms one entry, paired with its most common genes and DNA. The V and J calls, along with clone size, are taken from TCRdb and not from the paper's own processing. For this sample the table gives 40,000 or so distinct CDR3 sequences, of which 2.5% to 3.5% were detected only once. The ten largest account for about 37% of the sample.

On the study overall, not on this receptor specifically: Additional single-cell paired TCR alpha and beta sequencing was considered necessary to confirm, at a functional level, the hypothesis that regional TCRs recognize regional mutations.

The specimen was normal lung tissue next to the tumor, collected at surgery. The source of this sequence is a male donor with early-stage non-small cell lung cancer. Recombination linked TRBV7-6 to TRBJ2-1; a tentative D match to TRBD1 spans 6 bases. The CDR3 corresponds to CASSLRGGQNYNEQFF. The bases are TGTGCCAGCAGCTTAAGAGGGGGACAAAACTACAATGAGCAGTTCTTC.